This TCR beta chain comes out of a study of T cell changes during pregnancy in multiple sclerosis. Libraries were prepared by immunoSEQ multiplex PCR; TCRdb keeps only in-frame clonotypes and omits some of them. The sample consists of tens of thousands of clones, around nine tenths of them appearing once. The junction had 5 bases not matched to a gene; V was cut back by 1 base and J by 7 bases. CDR1 is MGHRA and CDR2 is YSYEKL in the germline V gene. The CDR3 is 14 residues long. This sequence originates from a female donor in good health, enrolled as a control in a pregnancy study. The sequenced sample was peripheral blood, obtained in the third trimester of pregnancy. This chain connects TRBV4-1 to TRBJ1-1; TRBD1 matches at 8 bases. The CDR3 DNA sequence: TGCGCCAGCAGCCAAGCAGACAGGGGTAATGAAGCTTTCTTT. Residues: CASSQADRGNEAFF.